These T cell receptor beta chains were read from a single sample in a study of cytomegalovirus exposure and HLA in healthy donors. TCRdb's copy holds only in-frame clones and misses some; the assay was immunoSEQ multiplex PCR. The sample yields around 130,000 clones, about 75% seen once. The specimen was PBMCs. The receptors come from a middle-aged woman in good health and CMV-seropositive. Both conserved end residues are part of each CDR3. A D gene is named only where the DNA matches it firmly. Size is stated for part of the rows, as once, few or many counts, or as a class when the clone is expanded.

clone_size j_call d_call v_call cdr3_nt cdr3_aa
. TRBJ2-7 . TRBV28 TGTGCCAGCACGGTTAGCGGTCCCTACGAGCAGTACTTC CASTVSGPYEQYF
. TRBJ2-1 TRBD2 TRBV13 TGTGCCAGCAGCTTGAGACTAGCCTCCTACAATGAGCAGTTCTTC CASSLRLASYNEQFF
. TRBJ2-1 . TRBV7-3 TGTGCCAGCAGCTTATCCGGGACTCTTTACAATGAGCAGTTCTTC CASSLSGTLYNEQFF
. TRBJ1-1 . TRBV2 TGTGCCAGCAGTGAAAGGGGCAGTAAGTACACTGAAGCTTTCTTT CASSERGSKYTEAFF
. TRBJ2-1 TRBD1 TRBV30 TGTGCCCGAAATCCGAGGGACAGGGTCAATGAGCAGTTCTTC CARNPRDRVNEQFF
. TRBJ1-2 TRBD1 TRBV14 TGTGCCAGCAGCCCTTCAGGGGGACCCTATGGCTACACCTTC CASSPSGGPYGYTF
. TRBJ1-5 . TRBV28 TGTGCCAGCACTAGAGGGGGAACCCAGCCCCAGCATTTT CASTRGGTQPQHF
. TRBJ1-2 . TRBV30 TGTGCCTGGAACTTAGGAGGTGTCCAGTTCTACACCTTC CAWNLGGVQFYTF
. TRBJ2-1 TRBD1 TRBV19 TGTGCCAGCAGTACCGACAGGGACCTCTTGGATGAGCAGTTCTTC CASSTDRDLLDEQFF
. TRBJ2-5 TRBD2 TRBV29-1 TGCAGCGTTGCAGGTAGCGGGTATGGGTATGGGGAGACCCAGTACTTC CSVAGSGYGYGETQYF
once TRBJ2-1 TRBD2 TRBV19 TGTGCCAGTAGTATCGAGACTAGCGGGACCCTCAGCTCCTACAATGAGCAGTTCTTC CASSIETSGTLSSYNEQFF
. TRBJ1-6 . TRBV5-6 TGTGCCAGCAGCTTGAACAGGGTGAATTCCCCCCTCCACTTT CASSLNRVNSPLHF
few TRBJ1-2 . TRBV29-1 TGCAGCGTTGTCGCGGCAGCTAATAACTATGGCTACACCTTC CSVVAAANNYGYTF
. TRBJ2-3 TRBD1 TRBV2 TGTGCCAGCAGGGCGACAGGGGGCAGAACAGATACGCAGTATTTT CASRATGGRTDTQYF
. TRBJ1-3 . TRBV9 TGTGCCAGCAGCGTAGGAAGCCCGAGGGGAAACACCATATATTTT CASSVGSPRGNTIYF
once TRBJ1-6 . TRBV4-2 TGTGCCAGCAGCCAAGTAGGGGCAGGGATTAATTCACCCCTCCACTTT CASSQVGAGINSPLHF
few TRBJ2-3 . TRBV5-1 TGCGCCAGCAGCTTGGACTACCCCACATTCACAGATACGCAGTATTTT CASSLDYPTFTDTQYF
. TRBJ2-7 TRBD2 TRBV19 TGTGCCAGTAGTATCTCCCCTGGGACTAGCGGATCCTACGAGCAGTACTTC CASSISPGTSGSYEQYF
. TRBJ1-5 . TRBV27 TGTGCCAGCAGTGACACCCCGGGGCAGCCCCAGCATTTT CASSDTPGQPQHF
. TRBJ2-7 TRBD2 TRBV6-4 TGTGCCAGCAGGACCCGGGGGGTAGCGGGAGGGCCCCCCTACGAGCAGTACTTC CASRTRGVAGGPPYEQYF
. TRBJ1-1 . TRBV4-1 TGCGCCAGCAGCCAAGAGGACACGATGAACACTGAAGCTTTCTTT CASSQEDTMNTEAFF
once TRBJ2-1 TRBD2 TRBV2 TGTGCCAGCTCCGAACTAGCGGGAGGGCCTCATGAGCAGTTCTTC CASSELAGGPHEQFF
once TRBJ1-1 TRBD1 TRBV5-6 TGTGCCAGCAGCACAGGGGGCACTGAAGCTTTCTTT CASSTGGTEAFF
few TRBJ2-2 TRBD1 TRBV4-3 TGCGCCAGCAGCCAAGATCACAGGGGGCTCGACACCGGGGAGCTGTTTTTT CASSQDHRGLDTGELFF
few TRBJ1-4 . TRBV15 TGTGCCACCAGCCCCTCCTATTTCAATGCAACTAATGAAAAACTGTTTTTT CATSPSYFNATNEKLFF
. TRBJ2-7 TRBD1 TRBV13 TGTGCCAGCAGCTTCCGGGACAGCCAGGAGCAGTACTTC CASSFRDSQEQYF
few TRBJ2-1 TRBD2 TRBV7-2 TGTGCCAGCAGCTTCAATAGCGGGGGGGCCTATGAGCAGTTCTTC CASSFNSGGAYEQFF